Each of the 25 T cell receptor beta chains below was sequenced from the same sample in a study of T cell responses to AZD1222 COVID-19 vaccine. Data came from immunoSEQ multiplex PCR; TCRdb stores just in-frame clones and leaves some out. This sample carries 180,000 or so clones, 88% of them seen once, and the ten largest clones take roughly a quarter. Sequencing used peripheral blood, obtained 28 days after the second AZD1222 dose. Receptors were obtained from an adult who received the AZD1222 COVID-19 vaccine.

The chain recombines TRBV10-3 with TRBJ2-7, with TRBD1 as a possible D gene (7 bases). Trimming pared 3 bases from V and 7 bases from J, leaving 16 bases between. CDR1 and CDR2 from the germline V gene are ENHRY and SYGVKD. This CDR3 contains 14 residues. CDR3: CAISESGPRGEQYF. CDR3 coding DNA: TGTGCCATCAGTGAAAGCGGGCCCAGGGGGGAGCAGTACTTC.

In DNA, the CDR3 is TGTGCCAGCAGCGGGGTTGGGACGAACACCGGGGAGCTGTTTTTT. This sequence encodes CASSGVGTNTGELFF. V gene TRBV7-6 combines with J gene TRBJ2-2; D unresolved. CDR1 and CDR2 from the germline V gene are SGHVS and FNYEAQ. Trimming removed 5 bases from V and 0 bases from J, with 10 bases in between. CDR3 size: 15 residues.

The rearrangement joins TRBV7-2 to TRBJ2-7; 7 bases fit TRBD1. The V gene end was trimmed by 5 bases and the J gene end by 2 bases; junction bases not matched to a gene: 3. The CDR3 is 13 residues long. Per germline, CDR1 SGHTA and CDR2 FQGNSA. The CDR3 is CASSTGVTYEQYF. CDR3 in DNA: TGTGCCAGCAGCACAGGGGTAACCTACGAGCAGTACTTC.

The chain carries TRBV9 and TRBJ2-7, with TRBD2 matching over 7 bases. The CDR3 totals 13 residues. V lost 6 bases, J lost 2 bases, and 5 bases stayed unmatched. CDR1 and CDR2 from the germline V gene are SGDLS and YYNGEE. In nucleotides, the CDR3 is TGTGCCAGCACCCCGGGAGGAGCCTACGAGCAGTACTTC. Its translation: CASTPGGAYEQYF.

The chain employs TRBV28 and TRBJ2-7, with TRBD1 matching over 7 bases. Germline V gene sequence: CDR1 MDHEN, CDR2 SYDVKM. V lost 1 base to trimming and J lost 7 bases; unmatched junction nucleotides: 13. This CDR3 has 16 residues. CDR3 region: CASSLSGQTTKREQYF. The DNA for the CDR3 is TGTGCCAGCAGTTTATCGGGACAGACCACCAAGCGGGAGCAGTACTTC.

The chain uses TRBV7-8 and TRBJ2-3, with 9 bases lining up with TRBD1. Germline V lookup: CDR1 SGHVS, CDR2 FQNEAQ. The CDR3 loop spans 16 amino acids. Trimming removed 5 bases from V and 0 bases from J; junction bases left unmatched: 6. CDR3 sequence (DNA): TGTGCCAGCAGCGGGGGGACAGGGCCTAGCACAGATACGCAGTATTTT. It translates to CASSGGTGPSTDTQYF.

The chain joins TRBV6-2 or TRBV6-3 to TRBJ2-1; perhaps TRBD2 as D (5 bases). The CDR3 runs 14 residues. The V gene lost 0 bases and the J gene lost 6 bases, with 9 bases spanning the gap. The germline CDR1 and CDR2 sequences are MNHEY and SVGEGT. CDR3 in amino acids: CASSYSSASNEQFF. The CDR3 DNA sequence: TGTGCCAGCAGTTACTCTAGCGCCTCCAATGAGCAGTTCTTC.

The genes are TRBV28 and TRBJ1-1; possibly TRBD1 for D (6 bases). Trimming stripped 10 bases from V and 0 bases from J, with 12 bases between. This CDR3 comprises 13 residues. Germline lookup yields CDR1 MDHEN and CDR2 SYDVKM. The CDR3 here is CATATGMNTEAFF. The CDR3 nucleotides are TGTGCCACTGCGACAGGCATGAACACTGAAGCTTTCTTT.

The chain combines TRBV12-3 or TRBV12-4 with TRBJ2-2; D is unclear. The CDR3 spans 13 residues. The V gene lost 8 bases and the J gene lost 4 bases, with 11 bases spanning the gap. CDR3 residues: CASLSGVTGELFF. The CDR3 bases are TGTGCCAGCTTGTCTGGGGTCACCGGGGAGCTGTTTTTT.

The chain couples TRBV19 to TRBJ2-2; D is uncertain. Germline lookup yields CDR1 LNHDA and CDR2 SQIVND (reference sequence). Trimming removed 4 bases at V and 7 bases at J, with 10 bases between. This CDR3 contains 13 residues. The CDR3 sequence: CASSTGRRGELFF. The CDR3 bases are TGTGCCAGTAGTACCGGACGGCGCGGGGAGCTGTTTTTT.

This clone was counted a single time. The genes are TRBV28 and TRBJ2-7, with 11 positions matching TRBD2. V trimming: 5 bases; J trimming: 3 bases; junction bases outside the gene matches: 18. Germline CDR1 and CDR2: MDHEN and SYDVKM. CDR3 length: 19 residues. The CDR3: CASSPRWGRGLAGGYEQYF. CDR3 nucleotide sequence: TGTGCCAGCAGTCCCCGGTGGGGGCGCGGACTAGCGGGTGGCTACGAGCAGTACTTC.

The V and J genes are TRBV19 and TRBJ2-2, with TRBD1 matching over 8 bases. V was clipped by 4 bases and J by 8 bases; unmatched bases: 6. Germline-derived CDR1 and CDR2 are LNHDA and SQIVND (reference sequence). The CDR3 has 14 amino acids. CDR3 sequence reads: CASSTAGGAGELFF. CDR3 nucleotide sequence: TGTGCCAGTAGTACAGCAGGGGGCGCGGGGGAGCTGTTTTTT.

The V gene is TRBV7-3, the J gene TRBJ2-1; 10 bases align to TRBD2. The trim removed 5 bases at V and 2 bases at J, leaving 6 bases unmatched. This CDR3 contains 16 residues. Per germline, CDR1 SGHTA and CDR2 FQGTGA. Here the CDR3 DNA reads TGTGCCAGCAGCCAAATCGGGACTAGCGCCTACAATGAGCAGTTCTTC. Amino acid sequence: CASSQIGTSAYNEQFF.

The chain joins TRBV7-9 to TRBJ1-1; D possibly corresponds to TRBD1 (5 bases). Per germline, CDR1 SEHNR and CDR2 FQNEAQ (reference sequence). Trimming took off 5 bases at V and 1 base at J, with 14 bases between the two ends. The CDR3 loop spans 15 amino acids. CDR3 loop: CASSLMGRANTEAFF. CDR3 DNA: TGTGCCAGCAGCCTTATGGGCAGGGCGAACACTGAAGCTTTCTTT. Full variable domain (missing parts from reference TRBV7-9 and TRBJ1-1): DTGVSQNPRHKITKRGQNVTFRCDPISEHNRLYWYRQTLGQGPEFLTYFQNEAQLEKSRLLSDRFSAERPKGSFSTLEIQRTEQGDSAMYLCASSLMGRANTEAFFGQGTRLTVV.

V usage is TRBV5-8 and J usage is TRBJ1-3, with 7 bases lining up with TRBD1. In germline, CDR1 is SGHTS, CDR2 YDEGEE. The CDR3 extends over 16 amino acids. The V gene end was trimmed by 3 bases and the J gene end by 0 bases; junction bases not matched to a gene: 6. The CDR3 sequence is CASSSPTGISGNTIYF. As DNA, the CDR3 is TGTGCCAGCAGCTCACCGACAGGGATCTCTGGAAACACCATATATTTT. Filled out from reference TRBV5-8 and TRBJ1-3, the complete variable domain reads EAGVTQSPTHLIKTRGQQATLRCSPISGHTSVYWYQQALGLGLQFLLWYDEGEERNRGNFPPRFSGRQFPNYSSELNVNALELEDSALYLCASSSPTGISGNTIYFGEGSWLTVV.

V and J are TRBV4-1 and TRBJ1-2; D gene unclear. CDR1 MGHRA and CDR2 YSYEKL come from the germline V gene. V gave up 0 bases and J gave up 11 bases, with 13 bases separating them. The CDR3 sequence is 13 residues long. CDR3 residues: CASSQERGLGYTF. CDR3 coding DNA: TGCGCCAGCAGCCAAGAAAGAGGGTTGGGGTACACCTTC.

V and J are TRBV4-1 and TRBJ2-7; 10 bases are a match to TRBD1. Germline CDR1 reads MGHRA; CDR2 reads YSYEKL. The V gene end was trimmed by 2 bases and the J gene end by 2 bases; junction bases not matched to a gene: 6. There are 16 residues in the CDR3. DNA for the CDR3: TGCGCCAGCAGCCAAAGCCCTGGACAGGGGGCCTACGAGCAGTACTTC. Protein: CASSQSPGQGAYEQYF.

The J gene is TRBJ2-7, the V gene TRBV5-4; 10 positions match TRBD2. V lost 4 bases, J lost 7 bases, and 14 bases stayed unmatched. Per germline, CDR1 SGHNT and CDR2 YYREEE (reference sequence). This CDR3 is built from 16 residues. The CDR3 DNA is TGTGCCAGCAGCCTAGCCCCCTTAGCGGGAGGAAGGGAGCAGTACTTC. This gives the protein CASSLAPLAGGREQYF.

This clone was seen only once. The genes are TRBV7-9 and TRBJ2-5; 7 nucleotides match TRBD1. Germline CDR1 SEHNR, CDR2 FQNEAQ (reference sequence). The V and J ends lost 6 bases and 7 bases, in that order; junction bases with no gene match: 8. The CDR3 runs to 13 residues. The CDR3 here is CASRRGQAGTQYF. The CDR3 DNA reads TGTGCCAGCAGGCGAGGACAGGCCGGGACCCAGTACTTC.

The V call is TRBV24-1, the J call TRBJ1-5, with D maybe TRBD1 (6 bases). The CDR3 has 15 residues. V was trimmed by 4 bases and J by 8 bases, leaving 17 bases between them. Germline CDR1 KGHDR, CDR2 SFDVKD. The CDR3 sequence: CATSDADSFGEPQHF. The CDR3 nucleotides read TGTGCCACCAGTGACGCGGACAGCTTCGGGGAGCCCCAGCATTTT.

The chain uses TRBV3-1 (or the pseudogene TRBV3-2) and TRBJ2-7, with TRBD2 identical over 16 bases. After removal of 0 bases from V and 12 bases from J, the junction contained 5 bases not matched to a gene. Germline V lookup: CDR1 LGHDT, CDR2 YNNKEL (reference sequence). The CDR3 spans 15 residues. DNA for the CDR3: TGTGCCAGCAGCCAAGACCCGGGACTAGCGGGAGGGGTGTACTTC. The encoded protein is CASSQDPGLAGGVYF.

The chain joins TRBV18 to TRBJ2-1; TRBD2 matches at 10 bases. Germline assignment: CDR1 KGHSH and CDR2 LQKENI. V shed 5 bases and J 7 bases; nucleotides not matched to a gene: 8. CDR3 length: 15 residues. The CDR3 nucleotides are TGTGCCAGCTCAAGGGCTAGCGGGAGTCATAATGAGCAGTTCTTC. It yields the protein CASSRASGSHNEQFF. The whole variable domain, filled in from reference TRBV18 and TRBJ2-1, reads NAGVMQNPRHLVRRRGQEARLRCSPMKGHSHVYWYRQLPEEGLKFMVYLQKENIIDESGMPKERFSAEFPKEGPSILRIQQVVRGDSAAYFCASSRASGSHNEQFFGPGTRLTVL.

The rearrangement joins TRBV12-3 or TRBV12-4 to TRBJ2-3, with D unresolved. The CDR3 is 12 amino acids. Between the trimmed V and J ends, which lost 3 bases and 11 bases, there was a span of 12 bases. The CDR3 region has the DNA TGTGCCAGCAGTTTCGCCCTAACAGAGCAGTATTTT. This translates into CASSFALTEQYF.

The chain uses TRBV9 and TRBJ2-1, with 7 positions matching TRBD2. V was clipped by 0 bases and J by 8 bases; unmatched bases: 8. The germline CDR1 and CDR2 sequences are SGDLS and YYNGEE. There are 15 residues in the CDR3. The CDR3 DNA reads TGTGCCAGCAGCGTAGGTGGGAGGGCCTGGGATGAGCAGTTCTTC. It codes for CASSVGGRAWDEQFF.

CDR3 residues: CASQGGTYQETQYF. The CDR3 coding sequence is TGTGCCTCCCAGGGTGGGACATACCAAGAGACCCAGTACTTC. This chain joins TRBV30 and TRBJ2-5, with D maybe TRBD1 (6 bases). Germline CDR1 GTSNPN, CDR2 SVGIG (reference sequence). V dropped 7 bases and J dropped 0 bases, with 15 bases sitting between them. CDR3 length: 14 residues. Full variable domain (remainder filled in from reference TRBV30 and TRBJ2-5): SQTIHQWPATLVQPVGSPLSLECTVEGTSNPNLYWYRQAAGRGLQLLFYSVGIGQISSEVPQNLSASRPQDRQFILSSKKLLLSDSGFYLCASQGGTYQETQYFGPGTRLLVL.